The entry below describes one TCR beta chain. The table came from immunoSEQ multiplex PCR; TCRdb's copy has only in-frame clones and leaves some out. The sample yields over 30,000 clones, around 90% seen once. These data belong to a study of OX40 agonist ivuxolimab in advanced cancers. Study-level information: Patients were given ivuxolimab, an antibody that agonizes OX40 (CD134).

The TCR comes from an adult with an advanced solid tumor such as melanoma, head and neck, liver or kidney cancer. Here the sequenced sample was CD4+ or CD8+ T cells sorted from blood, taken in a trial of the OX40 agonist ivuxolimab.

The CDR3 DNA sequence: TGTGCCAGCTTTCTGGGGACTAATTCACCCCTCCACTTT. The encoded protein is CASFLGTNSPLHF. J is TRBJ1-6 and V is TRBV6-6; D may be TRBD1 (5 bases). Trimming removed 8 bases at V and 6 bases at J, with 11 bases between. CDR1 is MNHNY, CDR2 SVGAGI, per germline (reference sequence). This CDR3 is built from 13 residues.